The clone carrying this T cell receptor (beta chain) has just a few counts. Its antigen is unknown. Baseline was the first blood sampling point, followed by cycle 4 day 1 and cycle 7 day 1. These data come from a study of OX40 agonist ivuxolimab in advanced cancers. The wider study: Three partial responders included one hepatocellular carcinoma patient and two cutaneous melanoma patients. Study-wide points: Partial responders at 0.1-3.0 mg/kg had among the lowest clonal expansion.

The germline V and J ends were trimmed by 5 bases and 0 bases, with 11 bases remaining between them. The CDR3 is 15 residues long. Germline loops: CDR1 SGHTA, CDR2 FQGTGA. Assay used: immunoSEQ multiplex PCR; TCRdb lists only in-frame clones, some missing. The sample has 76,000 or so clones; 70% to 90% are singletons. The material was CD4+ or CD8+ T cells sorted from blood, obtained in a trial of the OX40 agonist ivuxolimab. The chain joins TRBV7-3 to TRBJ1-3, with D possibly being TRBD1 (5 bases). This clonotype originated in an adult with an advanced solid tumor such as melanoma, head and neck, liver or kidney cancer. CDR3 sequence: CASSRDSGSGNTIYF. The DNA of the CDR3 is TGTGCCAGCAGCCGAGACAGCGGCTCTGGAAACACCATATATTTT.